The present TCR beta chain was sequenced within a study of blood T cell repertoires in COVID-19. Data came from immunoSEQ multiplex PCR; TCRdb stores just in-frame clones and leaves some out. The data contain some 300,000 clones, more than 85% of them singletons. V was pared by 4 bases and J by 1 base, with 7 bases between. CDR3 length: 13 amino acids. Germline V gene lookup returns CDR1 KGHSH and CDR2 LQKENI. The receptor comes from an older man with acute or convalescent COVID-19. The rearrangement links TRBV18 to TRBJ1-1; D is undetermined. The sequenced material came from peripheral blood. The DNA of the CDR3 is TGTGCCAGCTCACAGTCCGGGAACACTGAAGCTTTCTTT. Translating gives CASSQSGNTEAFF.